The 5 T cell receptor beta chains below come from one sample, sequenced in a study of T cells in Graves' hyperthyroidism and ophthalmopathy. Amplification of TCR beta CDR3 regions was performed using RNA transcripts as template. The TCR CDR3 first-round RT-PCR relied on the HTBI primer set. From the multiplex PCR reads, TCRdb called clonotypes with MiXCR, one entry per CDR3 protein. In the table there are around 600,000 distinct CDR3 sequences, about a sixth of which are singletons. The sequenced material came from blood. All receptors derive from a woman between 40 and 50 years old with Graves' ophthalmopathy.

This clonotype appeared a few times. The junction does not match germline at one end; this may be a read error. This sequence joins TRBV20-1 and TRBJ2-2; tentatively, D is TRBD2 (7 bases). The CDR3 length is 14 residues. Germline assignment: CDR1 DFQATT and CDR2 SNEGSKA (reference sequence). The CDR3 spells CSARGGRAAGELFF. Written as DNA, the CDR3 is TGCAGTGCAAGAGGGGGGAGGGCGGCCGGGGAGCTGTTTTTT.

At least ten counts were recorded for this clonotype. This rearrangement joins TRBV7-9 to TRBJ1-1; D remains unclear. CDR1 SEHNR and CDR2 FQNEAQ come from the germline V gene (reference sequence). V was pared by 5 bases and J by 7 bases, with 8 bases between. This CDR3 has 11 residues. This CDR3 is CASSPGGEAFF. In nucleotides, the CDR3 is TGTGCCAGCAGCCCCGGCGGTGAAGCTTTCTTT.

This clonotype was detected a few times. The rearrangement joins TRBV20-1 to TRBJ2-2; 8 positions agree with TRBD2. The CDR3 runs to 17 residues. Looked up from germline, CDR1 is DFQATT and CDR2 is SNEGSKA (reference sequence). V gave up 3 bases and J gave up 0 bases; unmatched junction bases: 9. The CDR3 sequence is CSARGLLAGTNTGELFF. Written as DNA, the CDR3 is TGCAGTGCTAGGGGGTTGCTAGCGGGCACGAACACCGGGGAGCTGTTTTTT.

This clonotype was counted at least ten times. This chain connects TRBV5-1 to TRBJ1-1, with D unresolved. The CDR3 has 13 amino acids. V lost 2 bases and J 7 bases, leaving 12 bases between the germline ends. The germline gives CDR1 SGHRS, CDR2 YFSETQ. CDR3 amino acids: CASSFNRALEAFF. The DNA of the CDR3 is TGCGCCAGCAGCTTTAATCGAGCCCTTGAAGCTTTCTTT. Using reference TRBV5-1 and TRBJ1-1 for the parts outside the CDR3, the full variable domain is KAGVTQTPRYLIKTRGQQVTLSCSPISGHRSVSWYQQTPGQGLQFLFEYFSETQRNKGNFPGRFSGRQFSNSRSEMNVSTLELGDSALYLCASSFNRALEAFFGQGTRLTVV.

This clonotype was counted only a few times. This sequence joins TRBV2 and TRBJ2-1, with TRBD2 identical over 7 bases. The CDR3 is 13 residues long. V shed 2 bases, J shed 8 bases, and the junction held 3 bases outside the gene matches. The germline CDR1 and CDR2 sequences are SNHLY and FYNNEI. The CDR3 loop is CASSESGIHEQFF. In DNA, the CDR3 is TGTGCCAGCAGTGAAAGCGGGATACATGAGCAGTTCTTC.